This entry concerns a single T cell receptor beta chain. Its antigen remains unknown. The primer mix had 60 Vbeta and 13 Jbeta primers. The repertoire was sequenced with immunoSEQ multiplex PCR; TCRdb's copy has only in-frame clones and lacks some. Of 150,000 to 200,000 clones listed, roughly 80% are singletons. The source of the sample is a study of cytomegalovirus exposure and HLA in healthy donors. The CDR3 is made up of 14 amino acids. Germline V gene lookup returns CDR1 SGHRS and CDR2 YFSETQ. Study-level points and caveats: About 87% or about 30% of the time was how often most TCR beta V segments were productive, according to an earlier analysis.

The receptor was isolated from a man aged 45 to 65 in good health and CMV-seropositive. The source material was PBMCs. V is TRBV5-1 and J is TRBJ2-5; 7 positions agree with TRBD2. Matching the DNA end better, TRBJ2-7 makes the J call doubtful. The CDR3 sequence: CASNRGDGAYEQYF. The CDR3 DNA reads as TGCGCCAGCAATCGGGGGGACGGTGCCTACGAGCAGTACTTC.